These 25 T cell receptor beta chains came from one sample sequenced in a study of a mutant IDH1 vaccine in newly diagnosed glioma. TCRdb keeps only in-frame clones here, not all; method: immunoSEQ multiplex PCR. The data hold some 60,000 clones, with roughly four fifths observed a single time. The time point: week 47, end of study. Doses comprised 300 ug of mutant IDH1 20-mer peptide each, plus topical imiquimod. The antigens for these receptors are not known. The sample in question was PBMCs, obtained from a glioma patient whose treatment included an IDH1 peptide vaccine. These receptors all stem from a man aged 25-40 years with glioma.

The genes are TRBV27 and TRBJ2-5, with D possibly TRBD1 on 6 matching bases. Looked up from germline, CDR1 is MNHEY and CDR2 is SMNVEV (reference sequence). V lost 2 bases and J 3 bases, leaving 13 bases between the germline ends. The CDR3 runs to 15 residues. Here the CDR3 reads CASSLGWTVKETQYF. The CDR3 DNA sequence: TGTGCCAGCAGTTTAGGGTGGACAGTAAAAGAGACCCAGTACTTC.

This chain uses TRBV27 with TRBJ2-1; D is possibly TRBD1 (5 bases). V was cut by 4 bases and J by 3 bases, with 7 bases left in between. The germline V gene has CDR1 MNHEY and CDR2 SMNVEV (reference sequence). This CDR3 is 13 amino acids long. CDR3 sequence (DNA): TGTGCCAGCAGTTCCGACAGCTACAATGAGCAGTTCTTC. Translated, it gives CASSSDSYNEQFF.

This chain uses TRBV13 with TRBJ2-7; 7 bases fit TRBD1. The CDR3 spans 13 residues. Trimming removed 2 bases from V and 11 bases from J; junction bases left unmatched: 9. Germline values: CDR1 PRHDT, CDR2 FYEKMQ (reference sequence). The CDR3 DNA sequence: TGTGCCAGCAGCTTAAGGGGGCGGACGAGCGAGTACTTC. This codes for CASSLRGRTSEYF. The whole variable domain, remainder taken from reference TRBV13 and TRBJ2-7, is AAGVIQSPRHLIKEKRETATLKCYPIPRHDTVYWYQQGPGQDPQFLISFYEKMQSDKGSIPDRFSAQQFSDYHSELNMSSLELGDSALYFCASSLRGRTSEYFGPGTRLTVT.

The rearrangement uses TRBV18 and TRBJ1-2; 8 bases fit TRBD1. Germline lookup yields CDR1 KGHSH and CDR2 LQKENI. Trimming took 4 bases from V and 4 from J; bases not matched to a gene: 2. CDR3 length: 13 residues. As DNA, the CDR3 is TGTGCCAGCTCACAAACAGGGGGCTATGGCTACACCTTC. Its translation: CASSQTGGYGYTF. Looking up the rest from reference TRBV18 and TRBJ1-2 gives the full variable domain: NAGVMQNPRHLVRRRGQEARLRCSPMKGHSHVYWYRQLPEEGLKFMVYLQKENIIDESGMPKERFSAEFPKEGPSILRIQQVVRGDSAAYFCASSQTGGYGYTFGSGTRLTVV.

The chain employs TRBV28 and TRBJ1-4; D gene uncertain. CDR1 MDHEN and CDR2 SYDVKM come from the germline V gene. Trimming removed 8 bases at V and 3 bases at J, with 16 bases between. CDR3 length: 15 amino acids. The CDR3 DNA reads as TGTGCCAGCCGCTGGGTCGCGCCGGCTAATGAAAAACTGTTTTTT. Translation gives CASRWVAPANEKLFF.

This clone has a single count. CDR3 in DNA: TGTGCCACCAGCAGAGGGACAGGTCAGCATTTT. As protein: CATSRGTGQHF. V and J are TRBV15 and TRBJ1-5; TRBD1 aligns across 7 bases. Germline CDR1 and CDR2: LNHNV and YYDKDF (reference sequence). This CDR3 region has 11 residues. J was trimmed by 13 bases and V by 1 base; bases with no gene match: 1.

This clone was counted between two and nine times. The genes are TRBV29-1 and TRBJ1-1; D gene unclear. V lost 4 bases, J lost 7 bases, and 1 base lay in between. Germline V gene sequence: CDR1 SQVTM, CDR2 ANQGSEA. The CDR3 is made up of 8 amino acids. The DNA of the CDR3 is TGCAGCGTTGGTGAAGCTTTCTTT. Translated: CSVGEAFF.

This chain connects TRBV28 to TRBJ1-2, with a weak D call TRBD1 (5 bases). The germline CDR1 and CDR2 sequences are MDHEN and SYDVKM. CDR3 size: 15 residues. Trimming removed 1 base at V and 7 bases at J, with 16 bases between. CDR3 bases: TGTGCCAGCAGTTTATCGTCACCGGGTCAGGGTGGCTACACCTTC. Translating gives CASSLSSPGQGGYTF.

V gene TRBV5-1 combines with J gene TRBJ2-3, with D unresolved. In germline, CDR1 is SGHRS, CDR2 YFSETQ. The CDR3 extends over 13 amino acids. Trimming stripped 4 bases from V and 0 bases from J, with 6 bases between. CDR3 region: CASSPISTDTQYF. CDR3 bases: TGCGCCAGCAGCCCGATTAGCACAGATACGCAGTATTTT.

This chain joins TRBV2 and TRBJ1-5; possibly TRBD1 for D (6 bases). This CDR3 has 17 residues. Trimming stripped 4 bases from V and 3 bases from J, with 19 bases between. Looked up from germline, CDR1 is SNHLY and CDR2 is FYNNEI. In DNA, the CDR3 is TGTGCCAGCAGTGTGCGCCAGGGGACTCCTGCCAATCAGCCCCAGCATTTT. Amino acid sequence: CASSVRQGTPANQPQHF.

CDR3 bases: TGTGCCACCAGCAGAGGACAGGGCAACACCGGGGAGCTGTTTTTT. It codes for CATSRGQGNTGELFF. The rearrangement uses TRBV15 and TRBJ2-2, with 7 bases that match TRBD1. The CDR3 loop spans 15 amino acids. With 1 base clipped from V and 2 bases from J, the junction kept 1 base outside the gene matches. Per the germline V gene, CDR1 is LNHNV and CDR2 is YYDKDF (reference sequence).

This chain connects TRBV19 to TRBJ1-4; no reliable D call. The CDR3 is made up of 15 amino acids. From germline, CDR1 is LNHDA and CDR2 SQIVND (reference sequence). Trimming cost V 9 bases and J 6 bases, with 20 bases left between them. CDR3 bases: TGTGCCAGCAATCCCCGGCCTCAGTGGGATGAAAAACTGTTTTTT. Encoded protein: CASNPRPQWDEKLFF.

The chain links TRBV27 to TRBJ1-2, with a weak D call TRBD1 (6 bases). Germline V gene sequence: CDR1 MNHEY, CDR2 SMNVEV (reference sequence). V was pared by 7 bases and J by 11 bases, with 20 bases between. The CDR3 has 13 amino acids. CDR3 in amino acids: CASTGGRSGFYTF. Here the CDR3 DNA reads TGTGCCAGCACGGGGGGCCGTAGCGGTTTTTACACCTTC.

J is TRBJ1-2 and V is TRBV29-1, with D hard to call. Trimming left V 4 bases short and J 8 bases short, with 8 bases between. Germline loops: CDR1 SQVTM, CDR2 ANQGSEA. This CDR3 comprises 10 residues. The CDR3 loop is CSVGFIGYTF. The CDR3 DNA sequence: TGCAGCGTTGGATTCATAGGCTACACCTTC. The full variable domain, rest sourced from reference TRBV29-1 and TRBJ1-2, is SAVISQKPSRDICQRGTSLTIQCQVDSQVTMMFWYRQQPGQSLTLIATANQGSEATYESGFVIDKFPISRPNLTFSTLTVSNMSPEDSSIYLCSVGFIGYTFGSGTRLTVV.

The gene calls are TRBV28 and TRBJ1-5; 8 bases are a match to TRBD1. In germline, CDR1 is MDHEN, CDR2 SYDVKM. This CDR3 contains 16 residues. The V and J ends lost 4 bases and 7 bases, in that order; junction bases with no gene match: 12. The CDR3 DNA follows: TGTGCCAGCAGTTCCACCGGCTCAGGGGGCAGACAGCCCCAGCATTTT. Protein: CASSSTGSGGRQPQHF.

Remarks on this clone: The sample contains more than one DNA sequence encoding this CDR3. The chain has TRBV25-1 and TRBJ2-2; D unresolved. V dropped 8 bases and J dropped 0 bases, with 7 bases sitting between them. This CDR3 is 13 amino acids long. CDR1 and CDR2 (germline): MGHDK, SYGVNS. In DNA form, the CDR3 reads TGTGCCAGCTCAGAAACGAACACCGGGGAGCTGTTTTTT. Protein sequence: CASSETNTGELFF.

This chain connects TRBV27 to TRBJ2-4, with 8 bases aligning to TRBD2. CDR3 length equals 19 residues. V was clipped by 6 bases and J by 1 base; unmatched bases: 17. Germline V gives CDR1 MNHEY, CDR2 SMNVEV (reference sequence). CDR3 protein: CASSSVGGAPWEAKNIQYF. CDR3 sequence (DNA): TGTGCCAGCAGCTCCGTCGGGGGGGCCCCATGGGAGGCCAAAAACATTCAGTACTTC.

The CDR3 sequence is CASSQRWTGEVETQYF. The CDR3 coding sequence is TGCGCCAGCAGCCAAAGATGGACAGGGGAGGTTGAGACCCAGTACTTC. The V and J genes are TRBV4-1 and TRBJ2-5, with TRBD1 matching over 9 bases. The CDR3 is 16 residues long. Germline V gives CDR1 MGHRA, CDR2 YSYEKL. V lost 2 bases, J lost 5 bases, and 9 bases stayed unmatched.

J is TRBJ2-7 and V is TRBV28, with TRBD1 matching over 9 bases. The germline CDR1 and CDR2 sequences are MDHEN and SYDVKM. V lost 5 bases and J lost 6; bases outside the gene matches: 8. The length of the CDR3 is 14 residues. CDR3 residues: CASSKPYRGLEQYF. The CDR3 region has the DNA TGTGCCAGCAGTAAACCGTACAGGGGGCTCGAGCAGTACTTC. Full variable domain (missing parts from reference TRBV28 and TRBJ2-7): DVKVTQSSRYLVKRTGEKVFLECVQDMDHENMFWYRQDPGLGLRLIYFSYDVKMKEKGDIPEGYSVSREKKERFSLILESASTNQTSMYLCASSKPYRGLEQYFGPGTRLTVT.

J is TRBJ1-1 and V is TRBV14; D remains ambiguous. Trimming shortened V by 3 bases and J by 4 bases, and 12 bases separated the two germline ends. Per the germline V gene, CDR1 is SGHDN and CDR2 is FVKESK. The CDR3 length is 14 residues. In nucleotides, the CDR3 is TGTGCCAGCAGCCAGGTCTCCTTGGGCACTGAAGCTTTCTTT. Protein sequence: CASSQVSLGTEAFF.

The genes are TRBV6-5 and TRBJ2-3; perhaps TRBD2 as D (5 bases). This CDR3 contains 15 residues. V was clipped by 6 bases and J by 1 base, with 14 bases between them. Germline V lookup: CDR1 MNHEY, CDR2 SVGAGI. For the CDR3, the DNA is TGTGCCAGCAGCCCCGAAAACGGGGGCACAGATACGCAGTATTTT. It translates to CASSPENGGTDTQYF.

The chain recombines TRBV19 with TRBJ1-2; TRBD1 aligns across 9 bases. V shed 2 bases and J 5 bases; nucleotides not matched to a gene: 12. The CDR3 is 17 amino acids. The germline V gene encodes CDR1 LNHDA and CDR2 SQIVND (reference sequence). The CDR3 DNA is TGTGCCAGTAGTATAACCGGGTTGGGACAGGGAGTTTATGGCTACACCTTC. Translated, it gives CASSITGLGQGVYGYTF.

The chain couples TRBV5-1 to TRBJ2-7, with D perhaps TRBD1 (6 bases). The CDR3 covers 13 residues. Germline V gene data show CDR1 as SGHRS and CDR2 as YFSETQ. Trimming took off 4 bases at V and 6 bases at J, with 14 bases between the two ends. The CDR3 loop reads CASSGGQPGEQYF. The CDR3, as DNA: TGCGCCAGCAGCGGGGGACAACCCGGCGAGCAGTACTTC.

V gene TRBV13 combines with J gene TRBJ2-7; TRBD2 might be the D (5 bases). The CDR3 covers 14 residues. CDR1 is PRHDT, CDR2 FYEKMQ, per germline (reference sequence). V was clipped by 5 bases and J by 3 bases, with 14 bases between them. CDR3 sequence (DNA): TGTGCCAGCAGCGCCGGACGGAGCGGCTACGAGCAGTACTTC. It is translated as CASSAGRSGYEQYF.

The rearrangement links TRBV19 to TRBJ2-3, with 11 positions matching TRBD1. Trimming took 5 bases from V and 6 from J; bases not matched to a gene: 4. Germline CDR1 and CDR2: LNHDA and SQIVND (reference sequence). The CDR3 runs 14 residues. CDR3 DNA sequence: TGTGCCAGTAGTCCAAGGGACAGGGGGGATACGCAGTATTTT. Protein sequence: CASSPRDRGDTQYF. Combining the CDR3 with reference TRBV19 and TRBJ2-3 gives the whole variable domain DGGITQSPKYLFRKEGQNVTLSCEQNLNHDAMYWYRQDPGQGLRLIYYSQIVNDFQKGDIAEGYSVSREKKESFPLTVTSAQKNPTAFYLCASSPRDRGDTQYFGPGTRLTVL.